This T cell receptor beta chain is drawn from a study of T cell responses to AZD1222 COVID-19 vaccine. In its sample, this clone was seen once. Some clones are missing from TCRdb's copy, which holds only in-frame ones; the method was immunoSEQ multiplex PCR. The table lists nearly 35,000 clones, approximately 86% of them singletons. The germline V and J ends were trimmed by 3 bases and 6 bases, with 16 bases remaining between them. CDR3 length: 15 residues. CDR1 is SGHNT and CDR2 is YYREEE in the germline V gene (reference sequence). The sequencing here drew on peripheral blood, taken on day 0 of AZD1222 vaccination. The V call is TRBV5-4, the J call TRBJ2-1, with a tentative D call TRBD2 (6 bases). The origin of this receptor is an adult in good health. DNA for the CDR3: TGTGCCAGCAGCTGGGGGGTTAGGTCTAGCAATGAGCAGTTCTTC. Its translation is CASSWGVRSSNEQFF. The complete variable domain, with remaining parts taken from reference TRBV5-4 and TRBJ2-1, reads ETGVTQSPTHLIKTRGQQVTLRCSSQSGHNTVSWYQQALGQGPQFIFQYYREEENGRGNFPPRFSGLQFPNYSSELNVNALELDDSALYLCASSWGVRSSNEQFFGPGTRLTVL.